This TCR beta chain was captured by sequencing in a study of T cell responses to AZD1222 COVID-19 vaccine. Libraries were prepared by immunoSEQ multiplex PCR; TCRdb keeps only in-frame clonotypes and omits some of them. The table lists 45,000 to 70,000 clones, more than 80% of them singletons. The source was peripheral blood, collected 28 days after the second AZD1222 dose. The sequence came from an adult who received the AZD1222 COVID-19 vaccine.

CDR3 nucleotides: TGCGCCAGCAGCTTGGGGGGAGGAGTCGGAGAAAAACTGTTTTTT. Translation: CASSLGGGVGEKLFF. This chain links TRBV5-1 with TRBJ1-4; D uncertain. Trimming shortened V by 0 bases and J by 8 bases, and 14 bases separated the two germline ends. CDR1 is SGHRS and CDR2 is YFSETQ in the germline V gene. The CDR3 totals 15 residues.